This is a list of T cell receptor beta chains from one sample in a study of PD-L1 blockade in urothelial cancer. The method was immunoSEQ multiplex PCR; TCRdb's version includes in-frame clones alone and lacks a portion of them. The sample yields tens of thousands of clones, approximately 89% seen once. Material: PBMCs, obtained around atezolizumab (anti-PD-L1) treatment. The receptors stem from a woman aged 80 or older with urothelial cancer. Each CDR3 is given with its conserved first and last residue. The D gene is left open where the match is weak. Clone size appears in some rows only: once, few, many, or a class for an expanded clone.

>TRBV19|TRBJ2-1|NA|NA
TGTGCCAGTAGTATGTTGGGAGTAGGGTACAATGAGCAGTTCTTC
CASSMLGVGYNEQFF
>TRBV28|TRBJ2-2|TRBD1|NA
TGTGCCAGCAGTTTATACAGGGGCGACACCGGGGAGCTGTTTTTT
CASSLYRGDTGELFF
>TRBV27|TRBJ2-3|NA|NA
TGTGCCAGCAGTTTAGGAGGAGCGGCAGATACGCAGTATTTT
CASSLGGAADTQYF
>TRBV5-1|TRBJ2-2|TRBD2|NA
TGCGCCAGCAGCTTAAGACTAGCGGCGGGCACCGGGGAGCTGTTTTTT
CASSLRLAAGTGELFF
>TRBV19|TRBJ1-1|TRBD1|NA
TGTGCCAGTAGTACGCAGGAGACAGGGTTAAATCCTGAAGCTTTCTTT
CASSTQETGLNPEAFF
>TRBV6-5|TRBJ2-7|TRBD2|NA
TGTGCCAGCAGTTCCTCCAACGCGGGACTAGGCTACGAGCAGTACTTC
CASSSSNAGLGYEQYF
>TRBV7-2|TRBJ2-7|TRBD2|once
TGTGCCAGCAGCAATCTTAGCGGGATCACCTACGAGCAGTACTTC
CASSNLSGITYEQYF
>TRBV5-1|TRBJ1-4|NA|NA
TGCGCCAGCAGCTCGCAGGGTACAACTAATGAAAAACTGTTTTTT
CASSSQGTTNEKLFF
>TRBV5-6|TRBJ2-5|NA|NA
TGTGCCAGCACTTCGACAGTTCTGAAGACCCAGTACTTC
CASTSTVLKTQYF
>TRBV5-4|TRBJ2-5|NA|NA
TGTGCCAGCAGTCAAAACCTAGCTAGAGAGACCCAGTACTTC
CASSQNLARETQYF
>TRBV2|TRBJ2-2|TRBD1|NA
TGTGCCAGCAGAGAACCAGGGGGCCAAGGGGAGCTGTTTTTT
CASREPGGQGELFF
>TRBV7-7|TRBJ2-1|TRBD2|NA
TGTGCCAGCAGCCTGGGACTAGCGGGAGTAGAGGAGCAGTTCTTC
CASSLGLAGVEEQFF
>TRBV28|TRBJ2-3|TRBD1|NA
TGTGCCAGCAGTATGACAGGACAGGGGAGCACAGATACGCAGTATTTT
CASSMTGQGSTDTQYF
>TRBV30|TRBJ2-7|NA|NA
TGTGCCTGGAGTCCCCCCCGGCGGAGGAGCTACGAGCAGTACTTC
CAWSPPRRRSYEQYF
>TRBV6-5|TRBJ2-2|TRBD2|once
TGTGCCAGCAGTTTTGGACTAGCGGTCACCGGGGAGCTGTTTTTT
CASSFGLAVTGELFF
>TRBV5-5|TRBJ2-2|NA|NA
TGTGCCAGCAGCGGGGGGGCCGGACTAAGTTCCGGGGAGCTGTTTTTT
CASSGGAGLSSGELFF